The present TCR beta chain was sequenced within a study of long-term antiretroviral therapy in people with HIV. Looking at the study overall: The 2015 immediate-ART recommendation came about a decade after the earliest samples.

Study-wide findings and caveats: Specimen acquisition occurred between about 2003 and 2017, potentially under older ART regimens.

The CDR3 consists of 16 residues. J lost 1 base, V lost 5 bases, and 9 bases had no gene match. Germline V gene lookup returns CDR1 SEHNR and CDR2 FQNEAQ (reference sequence). At the survey level, the v3.0 immunoSEQ assay was run. This table comes from immunoSEQ multiplex PCR, and its TCRdb copy is limited to in-frame clones, with some not included. The top ten hold 2% to 2.5% of the sample, which has approximately 22,000 clones, approximately 82% seen once. It was in the United States that all participants with HIV were treated. In the case of this clone: Its target is unknown.

V is TRBV7-9 and J is TRBJ1-1, with 8 bases identical to TRBD1. The sequencing used unsorted PBMCs, collected 3 years after starting antiretroviral therapy. The clonotype comes from a man aged 50-60 years with HIV. CDR3 region: CASSAILDRENTEAFF. The CDR3 DNA is TGTGCCAGCAGCGCAATTTTGGACAGGGAGAACACTGAAGCTTTCTTT.